A selection of T cell receptor beta chains follows, all from one sample in a study of T cell responses to AZD1222 COVID-19 vaccine. Sequenced by immunoSEQ multiplex PCR; TCRdb stores in-frame clones only, minus some. The sample has approximately 130,000 clones; around 92% are singletons. The material was peripheral blood, obtained on day 0 of AZD1222 vaccination. The source of these receptors is an adult in good health. Each CDR3 is given with its conserved first and last residue. A D gene is named only where the DNA matches it firmly. Only part of the rows carry a size: once, few, many, or a class if the clone is expanded.

V gene,J gene,D gene,clone size,CDR3 protein,CDR3 DNA
TRBV7-8,TRBJ2-5,TRBD2,NA,CASSRTSGLSGTQYF,TGTGCCAGCAGCCGGACTAGCGGGCTCAGTGGGACCCAGTACTTC
TRBV6-1,TRBJ1-2,NA,NA,CASSEGAASYGYTF,TGTGCCAGCAGTGAGGGGGCGGCTAGCTATGGCTACACCTTC
TRBV28,TRBJ1-6,NA,NA,CASSFPSPNPLHF,TGTGCCAGCAGTTTTCCGTCCCCCAACCCCCTCCACTTT
TRBV2,TRBJ1-5,TRBD1,NA,CASSPNRGGQPQHF,TGTGCCAGCAGTCCAAACAGGGGCGGTCAGCCCCAGCATTTT
TRBV12-3/TRBV12-4,TRBJ2-3,NA,NA,CASSGQNTQYF,TGTGCCAGCAGTGGACAAAATACGCAGTATTTT
TRBV7-6,TRBJ2-3,NA,NA,CASSLRTTTYTPLGGTDTQYF,TGTGCCAGCAGCTTAAGGACCACTACCTACACCCCCCTGGGTGGCACAGATACGCAGTATTTT
TRBV28,TRBJ2-1,NA,NA,CASRSYNEQFF,TGTGCCAGCAGATCCTACAATGAGCAGTTCTTC
TRBV5-1,TRBJ1-3,NA,NA,CASSLVFMGGSGNTIYF,TGCGCCAGCAGCTTGGTCTTTATGGGGGGCTCTGGAAACACCATATATTTT
TRBV5-1,TRBJ2-3,NA,NA,CASSLSTSFTDTQYF,TGCGCCAGCAGCTTGTCGACTAGTTTCACAGATACGCAGTATTTT
TRBV18,TRBJ1-2,NA,NA,CASSPLGQGYTF,TGTGCCAGCTCACCACTTGGCCAGGGCTACACCTTC
TRBV5-1,TRBJ2-2,NA,NA,CASSLGLDNTGELFF,TGCGCCAGCAGCTTGGGTCTAGATAACACCGGGGAGCTGTTTTTT
TRBV3-1/TRBV3-2,TRBJ2-1,NA,NA,CASSRRTSINEQFF,TGTGCCAGCAGCCGACGGACTTCCATCAATGAGCAGTTCTTC
TRBV6-6,TRBJ2-7,NA,NA,CASSRDKGSYEQYF,TGTGCCAGCAGTCGGGACAAGGGGTCATACGAGCAGTACTTC
TRBV5-1,TRBJ1-6,NA,once,CASSLEWGDNSPLHF,TGCGCCAGCAGCTTGGAGTGGGGGGATAATTCACCCCTCCACTTT
TRBV30,TRBJ1-1,NA,NA,CAWTPGPNTEAFF,TGTGCCTGGACTCCGGGGCCGAACACTGAAGCTTTCTTT
TRBV7-8,TRBJ1-5,TRBD1,NA,CASSQDRATQPQHF,TGTGCCAGCAGCCAGGACAGGGCGACTCAGCCCCAGCATTTT